This T cell receptor (beta chain) was sequenced in a study of persistence of HIV-infected CD4 T cells. Overall study results and limits: Degenerate expanded CDR3beta sequences were enriched among CMV- and Gag-responding cells. Compared with CD3/CD28-stimulated cells, CMV- and Gag-responding cells showed lower TCRbeta richness.

The libraries were made with immunoSEQ version 4 in survey mode. Repertoires were generated with immunoSEQ multiplex PCR, while TCRdb's copy carries only in-frame clones and drops some. Of tens of thousands of clones listed, around 90% are singletons. Cells were stimulated nonspecifically with anti-CD3/anti-CD28 magnetic beads. Sorting of responding CD4+ T cells relied on upregulated CD40 ligand together with CD69. Stimulated PBMCs had first been depleted of CD8+ T cells. The ends lost 4 bases at V and 6 bases at J; junction bases unmatched: 11. The CDR3 totals 15 residues. Germline-derived CDR1 and CDR2 are LNHDA and SQIVND (reference sequence). Comment on this clone: What it recognizes is unknown.

This TCR derives from an adult woman with HIV who was CMV-seropositive. Sample: CD4+ T cells sorted from PBMCs after approximately 18-hour stimulation, taken from a patient who received antiretroviral therapy. The J gene is TRBJ1-1, the V gene TRBV19; TRBD1 aligns across 7 bases. The CDR3 loop reads CASSTNRGDRAEAFF. In DNA form, the CDR3 reads TGTGCCAGTAGTACCAACAGGGGCGATAGGGCTGAAGCTTTCTTT.